The clone carrying this TCR beta chain was counted a single time. Antigen specificity is unknown. The length of the CDR3 is 11 residues. Germline V lookup: CDR1 WSHSY, CDR2 SAAADI. V dropped 7 bases and J dropped 4 bases, with 7 bases sitting between them. This record comes from a study of STAT5B mutations in CD4+ large granular lymphocyte leukemia. Study results and caveats: Patient CD4-sorted repertoires looked more clonal than healthy CD4+ repertoires, even without putative leukemic clones.

Using immunoSEQ multiplex PCR, the repertoire was profiled, and TCRdb retains in-frame clones only, with some absent. The table lists around 30,000 clones, about 85% of them singletons. The J gene is TRBJ1-1, the V gene TRBV10-2; D is perhaps TRBD1 (6 bases). The source of this sequence is a human donor in good health. The material sequenced was CD4+ T cells from blood buffy coats. CDR3 nucleotide sequence: TGCGCCAGCATAGGGGGCACTGAAGCTTTCTTT. As protein: CASIGGTEAFF.